What follows is one TCR beta chain and its context. Its antigen remains unknown. The treatment denotes: 19 received Ad26.COV2.S at low or high dose, single or two shots; several received placebo; per-sample allocation not given. Samples came from day 63 after the first vaccine or placebo injection. Germline V CDR1 and CDR2: SQVTM, ANQGSEA. Trimming took off 3 bases at V and 1 base at J, with 6 bases between the two ends. The CDR3 totals 13 residues. The sample is drawn from a study of Ad26.COV2.S vaccination and SARS-CoV-2 variants. TCRdb keeps only in-frame clones here, not all; method: immunoSEQ multiplex PCR. This table has about 350,000 clones, 88% appearing once. Study-level points and caveats: Spike-specific TCR breadth in vaccine recipients exceeded that seen in placebo recipients. TCR breadth and depth estimates may have understated total T cell responses.

Sequencing used peripheral blood, obtained in a trial of Ad26.COV2.S vaccine versus placebo. The genes are TRBV29-1 and TRBJ2-2; D remains unclear. The receptor's source is a person between 18 and 65 years old who received the Ad26.COV2.S COVID-19 vaccine or a placebo. For the CDR3, the DNA is TGCAGCGTTGATTTTTTGAACACCGGGGAGCTGTTTTTT. Encoded protein: CSVDFLNTGELFF.